The clone carrying this T cell receptor beta chain was seen repeatedly, ten times or more. Its target is not known. This record comes from a study of regulatory T cells in long-lasting Graves disease. Study-level background: More than 5 years of antithyroid drugs with positive TSH receptor antibodies defined persistent Graves' disease.

The time point is: persistent/refractory GD, antithyroid drugs over 5 years with positive TRAb. Researchers made the TCR library from RNA that was extracted from PBMCs. Researchers made TCR beta libraries by using iRepertoire HTBI primers and running Arm-PCR on CDR3 regions. MiXCR was run by TCRdb on the multiplex PCR reads, yielding one entry per CDR3 protein. The sample has about 340,000 distinct CDR3 sequences, roughly a fifth seen once. Germline values: CDR1 SGHRS, CDR2 YFSETQ. V was cut by 2 bases and J by 2 bases, with 11 bases left in between. The CDR3 loop spans 14 amino acids. Study-wide results and limits: Study of thyroid tissue was not done, with only peripheral blood studied. Among samples with persistent disease, TRBV28, TRBJ1-2 and TRBJ2-5 were favored. Persistent Graves' patients had lower TCR diversity than newly diagnosed ones.

The starting material was peripheral blood mononuclear cells (PBMCs), obtained when the disease was refractory, from a patient treated with antithyroid drugs. This chain uses TRBV5-1 with TRBJ2-7; D gene uncertain. The receptor was isolated from a female donor with Graves disease. The CDR3 nucleotides read TGCGCCAGCAGCTTCGGATCGGAGACCTACGAGCAGTACTTC. Protein sequence: CASSFGSETYEQYF.